This T cell receptor beta chain was profiled in a study of T-cell memory formation after mild COVID-19. Study in general: Largely donor-specific TCR clusters were found.

This CDR3 has 11 residues. CDR1 is MNHEY, CDR2 SVGAGI, per germline. Trimming left V 6 bases short and J 11 bases short, with 13 bases between. TCRdb processed the 5' RACE reads anew with MiXCR; each CDR3 protein has one entry. Of roughly 170,000 distinct CDR3 sequences listed, 18% are singletons. This clonotype turned up a few times. The source material was PBMCs or a T cell subset sorted from them (not recorded which). The source of this sequence is a man between 18 and 29 years old who had mild COVID-19 (a few samples of this study predate the infection). Cell type and time point are not known. The V and J genes are TRBV6-5 and TRBJ1-1; D is undetermined. The CDR3 reads CASRAQGHAFF. The CDR3 nucleotides are TGTGCCAGCAGGGCACAAGGTCACGCTTTCTTT.